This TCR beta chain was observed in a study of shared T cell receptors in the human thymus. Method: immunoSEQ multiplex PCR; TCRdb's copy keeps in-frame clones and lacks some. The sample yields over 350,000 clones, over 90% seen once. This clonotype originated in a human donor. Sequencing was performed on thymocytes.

Here the CDR3 DNA reads TGCGCCAGCAGCCCAGGTAGAGCCTATAATTCACCCCTCCACTTT. Its translation is CASSPGRAYNSPLHF. This chain uses TRBV4-3 with TRBJ1-6; unclear D gene. V dropped 4 bases and J dropped 2 bases, with 9 bases sitting between them. The CDR3 totals 15 residues. Germline lookup yields CDR1 LGHNA and CDR2 YSLEER.